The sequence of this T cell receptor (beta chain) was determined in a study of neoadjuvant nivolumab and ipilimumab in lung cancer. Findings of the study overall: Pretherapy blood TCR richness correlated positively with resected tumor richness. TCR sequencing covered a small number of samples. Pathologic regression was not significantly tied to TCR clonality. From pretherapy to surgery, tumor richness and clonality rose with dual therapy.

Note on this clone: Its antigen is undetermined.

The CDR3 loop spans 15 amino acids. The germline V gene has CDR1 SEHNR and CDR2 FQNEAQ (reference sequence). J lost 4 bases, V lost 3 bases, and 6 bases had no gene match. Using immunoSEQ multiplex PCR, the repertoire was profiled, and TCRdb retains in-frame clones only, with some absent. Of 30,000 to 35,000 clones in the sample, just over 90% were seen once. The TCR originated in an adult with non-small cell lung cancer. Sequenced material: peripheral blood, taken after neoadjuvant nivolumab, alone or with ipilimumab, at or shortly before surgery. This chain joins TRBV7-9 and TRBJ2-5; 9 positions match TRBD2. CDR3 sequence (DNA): TGTGCCAGCAGCTTCGGCGGGGGGGCCTCAGAGACCCAGTACTTC. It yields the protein CASSFGGGASETQYF. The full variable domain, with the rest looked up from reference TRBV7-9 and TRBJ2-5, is DTGVSQNPRHKITKRGQNVTFRCDPISEHNRLYWYRQTLGQGPEFLTYFQNEAQLEKSRLLSDRFSAERPKGSFSTLEIQRTEQGDSAMYLCASSFGGGASETQYFGPGTRLLVL.